One and the same sample provided the 31 T cell receptor beta chains below, sequenced in a study of Graves' ophthalmopathy and Graves' hyperthyroidism. RNA served as the template for amplifying TCR beta CDR3 regions. First-round RT-PCR with HTBI primers preceded a second-round multiplex PCR. TCRdb re-derived calls from the multiplex PCR reads in MiXCR, one entry per CDR3 protein. The data show 350,000 to 450,000 distinct CDR3 sequences, with roughly 21% seen just once and more than 2.5% held by the top ten. Sequencing input: peripheral blood. The receptors derive from a woman between 18 and 29 years old with stable Graves' hyperthyroidism.

This clonotype appeared many times. This chain uses TRBV24-1 with TRBJ1-1; D not resolved. V was clipped by 6 bases and J by 0 bases, with 16 bases between them. The CDR3 runs to 16 residues. Germline V gene sequence: CDR1 KGHDR, CDR2 SFDVKD. The CDR3 DNA reads as TGTGCCACCAGTTTCCCCGGGTCAGAGATGAACACTGAAGCTTTCTTT. Residues: CATSFPGSEMNTEAFF.

The chain is built from TRBV30 and TRBJ1-3, with 7 positions matching TRBD1. This CDR3 has 14 residues. In germline, CDR1 is GTSNPN, CDR2 SVGIG (reference sequence). With V trimmed by 4 bases and J by 4 bases, 7 bases remained unmatched. CDR3 residues: CAWTKTGAGNTIYF. The CDR3, as DNA: TGTGCCTGGACAAAAACAGGGGCCGGAAACACCATATATTTT.

The chain links TRBV24-1 to TRBJ1-2; D gene ambiguous. The V end was cut by 3 bases, the J end by 0 bases, with 10 bases between. Germline V gene lookup returns CDR1 KGHDR and CDR2 SFDVKD. The CDR3 runs to 15 residues. This CDR3 reads CATSDPRAANYGYTF. The CDR3 DNA reads TGTGCCACCAGTGATCCACGGGCCGCTAACTATGGCTACACCTTC.

V is TRBV6-1 and J is TRBJ1-5; 10 bases map to TRBD1. Germline V lookup: CDR1 MNHNS, CDR2 SASEGT. The J segment lost 6 bases and the V segment lost 6 bases, leaving 5 bases of the junction unmatched. This CDR3 has 14 residues. CDR3 in amino acids: CASRGTGDSQPQHF. CDR3 nucleotides: TGTGCCAGCAGAGGGACAGGGGATAGTCAGCCCCAGCATTTT.

About this clonotype: The germline gene is not matched at one end of the junction; a read error may be the cause. V usage is TRBV7-2 and J usage is TRBJ2-7; the match to TRBD1 covers 9 bases. In germline, CDR1 is SGHTA, CDR2 FQGNSA. The CDR3 contains 15 residues. CDR3 in amino acids: CANSLTGTGSYEQYF. For the CDR3, the DNA is TGTGCCAACAGCCTAACCGGGACAGGGTCCTACGAGCAGTACTTC.

This clonotype was seen ten or more times. This chain connects TRBV7-2 to TRBJ1-1, with D possibly matching TRBD1 (5 bases). There are 13 residues in the CDR3. Trimming took off 5 bases at V and 1 base at J, with 8 bases between the two ends. The V gene's germline CDR1 is SGHTA and CDR2 FQGNSA. The CDR3 reads CASSTQANTEAFF. DNA of the CDR3: TGTGCCAGCAGCACACAGGCGAACACTGAAGCTTTCTTT.

This clonotype was counted a few times. The chain recombines TRBV20-1 with TRBJ1-5; possibly TRBD1 for D (6 bases). V was trimmed by 5 bases and J by 0 bases, leaving 14 bases between them. From germline, CDR1 is DFQATT and CDR2 SNEGSKA (reference sequence). CDR3 length: 15 residues. The CDR3 here is CSADTGLNSNQPQHF. The CDR3 DNA reads as TGCAGTGCTGACACAGGGCTGAATAGCAATCAGCCCCAGCATTTT.

Many counts were recorded for this clonotype. The chain joins TRBV7-9 to TRBJ1-6; 7 bases are a match to TRBD1. Germline CDR1 SEHNR, CDR2 FQNEAQ (reference sequence). Losses at the gene ends were 3 bases for V and 8 bases for J; bases not matched to a gene: 7. This CDR3 is built from 15 residues. The CDR3, as DNA: TGTGCCAGCAGCTTCGACAGGGCTATGGATTCACCCCTCCACTTT. This gives the protein CASSFDRAMDSPLHF.

The chain is built from TRBV12-3 or TRBV12-4 and TRBJ2-5; D perhaps matches TRBD1 (5 bases). The CDR3 spans 14 residues. The V gene lost 3 bases and the J gene lost 3 bases, with 11 bases spanning the gap. CDR3 amino acids: CASSFGQGKETQYF. The CDR3 nucleotides are TGTGCCAGCAGTTTCGGTCAGGGAAAAGAGACCCAGTACTTC.

This clonotype showed up just a few times. The chain uses TRBV6-5 and TRBJ1-2; 8 bases are shared with TRBD1. The V gene's germline CDR1 is MNHEY and CDR2 SVGAGI. Trimming cost V 4 bases and J 4 bases; bases outside gene matches: 5. This CDR3 contains 14 residues. The CDR3 protein is CASSSRDRTYGYTF. The CDR3 DNA follows: TGTGCCAGCAGTTCCAGGGACAGGACCTATGGCTACACCTTC.

This clonotype was observed at least ten times. The gene calls are TRBV20-1 and TRBJ2-5; no reliable D call. CDR1 and CDR2 (germline): DFQATT, SNEGSKA (reference sequence). CDR3 length: 11 amino acids. Trimming pared 2 bases from V and 2 bases from J, leaving 3 bases between. The CDR3 nucleotides are TGCAGTGCTAGACCTCAAGAGACCCAGTACTTC. This translates into CSARPQETQYF.

This clonotype showed up many times. The missing conserved phenylalanine or tryptophan at the end of this CDR3 makes a read error likely. The DNA is omitted, as the CDR3 cannot be located on it reliably, and the CDR3 follows TCRdb's listing. This rearrangement joins TRBV12-3 or TRBV12-4 to TRBJ2-7; the table's TRBD1 call for D was not verified on the DNA. 13 amino acids form the CDR3, both terminal residues included. CDR3 protein: CASSSGQALMETS.

Many counts were recorded for this clonotype. This rearrangement joins TRBV7-2 to TRBJ2-5, with 7 bases fitting TRBD1. There are 14 residues in the CDR3. The germline CDR1 and CDR2 sequences are SGHTA and FQGNSA. The V and J ends lost 5 bases and 7 bases, in that order; junction bases with no gene match: 10. CDR3 nucleotides: TGTGCCAGCAGCCCCGGGACAGTGTCTTTGACCCAGTACTTC. This gives the protein CASSPGTVSLTQYF.

This clonotype showed up many times. V gene TRBV7-2 combines with J gene TRBJ2-7, with 7 bases fitting TRBD1. The V gene's germline CDR1 is SGHTA and CDR2 FQGNSA. Unmatched junction bases numbered 11, after V lost 5 bases and J lost 1 base. CDR3 size: 16 residues. The CDR3 coding sequence is TGTGCCAGCAGCCCCAGGTCAGGGGGTGCGTCCTACGAGCAGTACTTC. Its protein is CASSPRSGGASYEQYF. The entire variable domain, with the rest obtained from reference TRBV7-2 and TRBJ2-7, is as follows: GAGVSQSPSNKVTEKGKDVELRCDPISGHTALYWYRQSLGQGLEFLIYFQGNSAPDKSGLPSDRFSAERTGGSVSTLTIQRTQQEDSAVYLCASSPRSGGASYEQYFGPGTRLTVT.

On this clonotype itself: A much more abundant neighbour one base away suggests this may be a read error. The CDR3 reads CSVGGGLGKAFF. In nucleotides, the CDR3 is TGCAGCGTTGGGGGGGGGCTAGGAAAGGCTTTCTTT. The rearrangement uses TRBV29-1 and TRBJ1-1; perhaps TRBD1 as D (6 bases). The V gene lost 4 bases and the J gene lost 11 bases, with 17 bases spanning the gap. The CDR3 contains 12 residues. CDR1 and CDR2 (germline): SQVTM, ANQGSEA.

This clonotype appeared once. This chain connects TRBV6-1 to TRBJ1-2; no definite D call. Germline assignment: CDR1 MNHNS and CDR2 SASEGT. Trimming pared 2 bases from V and 0 bases from J, leaving 7 bases between. CDR3 length: 14 residues. The CDR3 loop is CASSEIRPNYGYTF. The CDR3, as DNA: TGTGCCAGCAGTGAAATCAGGCCTAACTATGGCTACACCTTC.

This clonotype was picked up many times. The chain recombines TRBV2 with TRBJ2-7; 8 positions agree with TRBD2. The V segment lost 2 bases and the J segment 2 bases; nucleotides outside the gene matches: 5. Germline values: CDR1 SNHLY, CDR2 FYNNEI. This CDR3 is 15 amino acids long. CDR3 sequence (DNA): TGTGCCAGCAGTGAACAGGGACTAGTGGCCTACGAGCAGTACTTC. The encoded protein is CASSEQGLVAYEQYF.

This clonotype was recorded at least ten times. V gene TRBV11-2 combines with J gene TRBJ2-5; TRBD2 might be the D (5 bases). Germline loops: CDR1 SGHAT, CDR2 FQNNGV. This CDR3 has 14 amino acids. V lost 1 base, J lost 9 bases, and 15 bases lay in between. The CDR3 sequence: CASSLAVPLRAQYF. The CDR3 bases are TGTGCCAGCAGCTTAGCGGTTCCCCTGAGGGCCCAGTACTTC. The full variable domain, its missing parts supplied by reference TRBV11-2 and TRBJ2-5, is EAGVAQSPRYKIIEKRQSVAFWCNPISGHATLYWYQQILGQGPKLLIQFQNNGVVDDSQLPKDRFSAERLKGVDSTLKIQPAKLEDSAVYLCASSLAVPLRAQYFGPGTRLLVL.

This clonotype was found a few times. This rearrangement joins TRBV20-1 to TRBJ1-1, with D perhaps matching TRBD1 (6 bases). From germline, CDR1 is DFQATT and CDR2 SNEGSKA (reference sequence). Deletions cut 4 bases from V and 11 bases from J, with 17 bases between. The CDR3 covers 12 residues. The CDR3 here is CSAMLGANDAFF. The CDR3 DNA follows: TGCAGTGCTATGCTGGGGGCGAACGATGCTTTCTTT.

The rearrangement uses TRBV7-3 and TRBJ1-1; D may be TRBD1 (5 bases). This CDR3 has 15 residues. The germline V gene has CDR1 SGHTA and CDR2 FQGTGA. The V end lost 5 bases, the J end lost 0 bases, and 13 bases lay between the germline ends. CDR3 residues: CASSPQTAMNTEAFF. The CDR3 DNA is TGTGCCAGCAGCCCCCAGACAGCCATGAACACTGAAGCTTTCTTT. The full variable domain, with the rest looked up from reference TRBV7-3 and TRBJ1-1, is GAGVSQTPSNKVTEKGKYVELRCDPISGHTALYWYRQSLGQGPEFLIYFQGTGAADDSGLPNDRFFAVRPEGSVSTLKIQRTERGDSAVYLCASSPQTAMNTEAFFGQGTRLTVV.

This clonotype was recorded at least ten times. The gene calls are TRBV20-1 and TRBJ2-7; D gene uncertain. CDR1 and CDR2 (germline): DFQATT, SNEGSKA (reference sequence). The CDR3 covers 12 residues. The germline V and J ends were trimmed by 5 bases and 0 bases, with 8 bases remaining between them. The CDR3 region has the DNA TGCAGTGCTGAGACCCACTCCTACGAGCAGTACTTC. Amino acids: CSAETHSYEQYF.

V gene TRBV12-3 or TRBV12-4 combines with J gene TRBJ1-5, with D possibly being TRBD1 (5 bases). Trimming left V 4 bases short and J 0 bases short, with 7 bases between. CDR3 size: 14 residues. The chain's CDR3 is CASSWGNSNQPQHF. The CDR3 nucleotides read TGTGCCAGCAGTTGGGGGAATAGCAATCAGCCCCAGCATTTT.

This clonotype was recorded many times. V gene TRBV6-5 combines with J gene TRBJ1-6; D unresolved. CDR1 MNHEY and CDR2 SVGAGI come from the germline V gene. V shed 0 bases and J shed 11 bases, with 14 bases lying between them. This CDR3 is built from 15 residues. The DNA for the CDR3 is TGTGCCAGCAGTTACTCGATCGGGGAAGGTACACCCCTCCACTTT. This codes for CASSYSIGEGTPLHF.

This chain connects TRBV24-1 to TRBJ2-7; 7 positions match TRBD2. V was pared by 5 bases and J by 2 bases, with 2 bases of the junction left unmatched. Germline CDR1 KGHDR, CDR2 SFDVKD. The CDR3 has 13 residues. CDR3 in DNA: TGTGCCACCAGTGCTAGCGGAACCTACGAGCAGTACTTC. Translation gives CATSASGTYEQYF.

This clonotype was recorded at least ten times. The V and J genes are TRBV5-1 and TRBJ1-1, with 7 positions matching TRBD1. Germline V CDR1 and CDR2: SGHRS, YFSETQ. V lost 0 bases and J lost 11; bases outside the gene matches: 10. The CDR3 loop spans 14 amino acids. The CDR3 DNA reads as TGCGCCAGCAGCTTGGACGATCCCACAGGGGACGCTTTCTTT. This translates into CASSLDDPTGDAFF.

At least ten counts were recorded for this clonotype. V is TRBV7-8 and J is TRBJ1-1; D not certain. The CDR3 spans 14 residues. CDR1 SGHVS and CDR2 FQNEAQ come from the germline V gene. With 5 bases removed from V and 1 base from J, the gap between germline ends came to 11 bases. The CDR3 here is CASSTQTSNTEAFF. DNA for the CDR3: TGTGCCAGCAGCACTCAGACATCGAACACTGAAGCTTTCTTT.

This clonotype has a count of ten or more. This chain links TRBV4-1 with TRBJ2-7; 10 bases fit TRBD2. Germline CDR1 is MGHRA and CDR2 is YSYEKL. V dropped 0 bases and J dropped 6; count of bases not matched to a gene: 8. CDR3 length: 16 amino acids. For the CDR3, the DNA is TGCGCCAGCAGCCAAGATCGCCCTAGCGGGAGACGCGAGCAGTACTTC. Its protein is CASSQDRPSGRREQYF.

This clonotype has ten or more counts. V is TRBV6-5 and J is TRBJ1-2; D is ambiguous. This CDR3 spans 14 amino acids. CDR1 and CDR2 (germline): MNHEY, SVGAGI. V lost 0 bases to trimming and J lost 2 bases, with 7 bases between them. CDR3: CASSYSGTNYGYTF. In DNA form, the CDR3 reads TGTGCCAGCAGTTACTCGGGAACGAACTATGGCTACACCTTC.

This clonotype came up many times. V gene TRBV20-1 combines with J gene TRBJ1-5; the D is unclear. This CDR3 contains 14 residues. Germline CDR1 is DFQATT and CDR2 is SNEGSKA (reference sequence). Trimming removed 0 bases at V and 7 bases at J, with 13 bases between. As DNA, the CDR3 is TGCAGTGCTAGAGATTTTAGGGTAAACCAGCCCCAGCATTTT. The encoded protein is CSARDFRVNQPQHF.

The table lists this clonotype with many counts. The genes are TRBV12-3 or TRBV12-4 and TRBJ1-6, with D maybe TRBD1 (6 bases). This CDR3 contains 16 residues. V was clipped by 5 bases and J by 7 bases, with 18 bases between them. The CDR3 loop reads CASSPHQGTGNSPLHF. CDR3 DNA: TGTGCCAGCAGTCCTCATCAGGGGACCGGAAATTCACCCCTCCACTTT.

This clonotype was detected ten times or more. V gene TRBV6-5 combines with J gene TRBJ2-2, with D unresolved. CDR3 length equals 14 residues. Germline-derived CDR1 and CDR2 are MNHEY and SVGAGI. The V and J ends lost 9 bases and 3 bases respectively, with 14 bases between them. CDR3 DNA: TGTGCCAGTTCGTGGCAGTTGGACACCGGGGAGCTGTTTTTT. Encoded protein: CASSWQLDTGELFF.